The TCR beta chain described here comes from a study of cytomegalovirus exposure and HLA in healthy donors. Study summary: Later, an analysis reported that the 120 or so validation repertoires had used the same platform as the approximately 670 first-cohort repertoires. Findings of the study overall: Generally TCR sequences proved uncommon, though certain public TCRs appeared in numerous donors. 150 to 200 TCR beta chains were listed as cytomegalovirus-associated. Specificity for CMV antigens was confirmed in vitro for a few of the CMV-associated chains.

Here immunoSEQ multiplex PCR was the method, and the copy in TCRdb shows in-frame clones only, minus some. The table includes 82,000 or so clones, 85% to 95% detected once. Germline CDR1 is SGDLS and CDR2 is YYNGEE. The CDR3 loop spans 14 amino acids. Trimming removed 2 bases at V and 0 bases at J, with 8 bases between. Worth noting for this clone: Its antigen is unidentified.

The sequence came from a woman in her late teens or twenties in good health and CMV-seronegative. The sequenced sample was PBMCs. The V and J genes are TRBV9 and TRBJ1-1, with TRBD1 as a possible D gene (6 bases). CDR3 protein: CASSVDSLNTEAFF. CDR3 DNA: TGTGCCAGCAGCGTGGACAGTTTGAACACTGAAGCTTTCTTT.